Presented here are 14 T cell receptor beta chains from one specimen sequenced in a study of blood T cell repertoires in COVID-19. Using immunoSEQ multiplex PCR, the repertoire was profiled, and TCRdb retains in-frame clones only, with some absent. This sample has fewer than 350,000 clones; around 85% occur once, and the top ten carry over 6%. Specimen: PBMCs or T cells enriched from blood (not recorded which). These receptors all come from a woman aged 40 to 50 who had recovered from COVID-19.

J is TRBJ2-1 and V is TRBV9; D may be TRBD1 (5 bases). Germline CDR1 and CDR2: SGDLS and YYNGEE. The CDR3 covers 14 residues. V lost 0 bases, J lost 6 bases, and 10 bases lay in between. DNA of the CDR3: TGTGCCAGCAGCGTAGGGCGCAGGGCCAATGAGCAGTTCTTC. Encoded protein: CASSVGRRANEQFF. The full variable domain, in which reference TRBV9 and TRBJ2-1 provide the parts outside the CDR3, is DSGVTQTPKHLITATGQRVTLRCSPRSGDLSVYWYQQSLDQGLQFLIQYYNGEERAKGNILERFSAQQFPDLHSELNLSSLELGDSALYFCASSVGRRANEQFFGPGTRLTVL.

The chain carries TRBV30 and TRBJ2-5, with TRBD2 matching 8 bases. Germline V lookup: CDR1 GTSNPN, CDR2 SVGIG (reference sequence). The CDR3 has 14 amino acids. Losses at the gene ends were 4 bases for V and 4 bases for J; bases not matched to a gene: 8. The chain's CDR3 is CAWKEAGEGETQYF. The CDR3 DNA is TGTGCCTGGAAAGAAGCGGGAGAGGGAGAGACCCAGTACTTC.

About this clone itself: Other DNA sequences in the same sample also yield this CDR3. V is TRBV24-1 and J is TRBJ2-1; 10 bases are shared with TRBD2. This CDR3 comprises 16 residues. J lost 4 bases, V lost 2 bases, and 4 bases had no gene match. CDR1 is KGHDR and CDR2 is SFDVKD in the germline V gene. The CDR3 spells CATSDWTSGKYNEQFF. CDR3 coding DNA: TGTGCCACCAGTGATTGGACTAGCGGCAAGTACAATGAGCAGTTCTTC.

A few counts support this clone. The chain is built from TRBV28 and TRBJ2-3; D might be TRBD2 (6 bases). This CDR3 spans 17 amino acids. Trimming stripped 5 bases from V and 0 bases from J, with 18 bases between. The germline V gene has CDR1 MDHEN and CDR2 SYDVKM. The CDR3 spells CASSPRRAGTSTDTQYF. CDR3 coding DNA: TGTGCCAGCAGTCCCCGAAGGGCGGGGACCAGCACAGATACGCAGTATTTT. Combining the CDR3 with reference TRBV28 and TRBJ2-3 gives the whole variable domain DVKVTQSSRYLVKRTGEKVFLECVQDMDHENMFWYRQDPGLGLRLIYFSYDVKMKEKGDIPEGYSVSREKKERFSLILESASTNQTSMYLCASSPRRAGTSTDTQYFGPGTRLTVL.

The chain has TRBV5-1 and TRBJ1-2, with D unresolved. The CDR3 length is 15 residues. Germline-derived CDR1 and CDR2 are SGHRS and YFSETQ. V was cut by 5 bases and J by 0 bases, with 14 bases left in between. CDR3 region: CASRSGPSSNYGYTF. In nucleotides, the CDR3 is TGCGCCAGCAGATCAGGTCCTTCTTCTAACTATGGCTACACCTTC.

The chain employs TRBV7-2 and TRBJ1-4; no firm D call. Germline V CDR1 and CDR2: SGHTA, FQGNSA. V was cut by 1 base and J by 0 bases, with 3 bases left in between. This CDR3 is built from 14 residues. For the CDR3, the DNA is TGTGCCAGCAGCTTAGACTCAACTAATGAAAAACTGTTTTTT. Protein sequence: CASSLDSTNEKLFF.

The chain uses TRBV4-3 and TRBJ2-3, with D possibly matching TRBD2 (5 bases). CDR1 is LGHNA and CDR2 is YSLEER in the germline V gene. The CDR3 totals 20 residues. V was trimmed by 0 bases and J by 0 bases, leaving 22 bases between them. The CDR3 DNA sequence: TGCGCCAGCAGCCAAGATCGTATTATAGGCGGCGGACTTAGCACAGATACGCAGTATTTT. The encoded protein is CASSQDRIIGGGLSTDTQYF.

The chain employs TRBV19 and TRBJ2-3; 7 bases match TRBD2. CDR1 and CDR2 from the germline V gene are LNHDA and SQIVND (reference sequence). The CDR3 has 15 residues. With V trimmed by 9 bases and J by 2 bases, 11 bases remained unmatched. This chain's CDR3 is CASASGNGPTDTQYF. CDR3 in DNA: TGTGCCAGCGCGAGCGGGAACGGGCCCACAGATACGCAGTATTTT.

The chain combines TRBV7-2 with TRBJ2-1; a weak D match, TRBD1 (5 bases). The CDR3 spans 15 residues. Germline V gene lookup returns CDR1 SGHTA and CDR2 FQGNSA. V lost 1 base and J 2 bases, leaving 9 bases between the germline ends. The chain's CDR3 is CASSLGGGPYNEQFF. The CDR3 DNA is TGTGCCAGCAGCTTAGGGGGCGGCCCCTACAATGAGCAGTTCTTC.

The chain couples TRBV5-8 to TRBJ1-6; TRBD1 matches at 8 bases. Trimming at V came to 3 bases and at J to 9 bases, leaving 2 bases not matched to a gene. The CDR3 length is 13 residues. Germline assignment: CDR1 SGHTS and CDR2 YDEGEE. This CDR3 is CASSSDRGSPLHF. The CDR3 nucleotides read TGTGCCAGCAGCTCCGACAGGGGTTCACCCCTCCACTTT.

The chain recombines TRBV6-6 with TRBJ2-7; the D gene is possibly TRBD2 (5 bases). The germline gives CDR1 MNHNY, CDR2 SVGAGI (reference sequence). V lost 0 bases, J lost 3 bases, and 12 bases lay in between. CDR3 length: 15 residues. As DNA, the CDR3 is TGTGCCAGCAGTTACTCGGGCCAGGCGGGCTACGAGCAGTACTTC. It yields the protein CASSYSGQAGYEQYF.

This chain joins TRBV6-5 and TRBJ2-6, with D unclear. The germline gives CDR1 MNHEY, CDR2 SVGAGI. Trimming took off 4 bases at V and 0 bases at J, with 7 bases between the two ends. This CDR3 has 15 residues. The CDR3 sequence: CASSSTGSGANVLTF. The CDR3 region has the DNA TGTGCCAGCAGTTCGACTGGCTCTGGGGCCAACGTCCTGACTTTC.

This chain connects TRBV21-1 to TRBJ1-5. TRBV21-1 is recorded as a pseudogene. This CDR3 comprises 16 residues. Here the CDR3 DNA reads TGTGCCAGCAACATTAGGAGGGGCTATAGCAATCAGCCCCAGCATTTT. Translated: CASNIRRGYSNQPQHF.

The chain has TRBV27 and TRBJ2-1; TRBD2 matches 8 bases. Germline V lookup: CDR1 MNHEY, CDR2 SMNVEV (reference sequence). Trimming at V came to 1 base and at J to 5 bases, leaving 16 bases not matched to a gene. This CDR3 spans 19 amino acids. The CDR3 loop is CASSLWGPQGSGTNNEQFF. The CDR3 DNA sequence: TGTGCCAGCAGTTTATGGGGCCCCCAGGGTAGCGGGACAAACAATGAGCAGTTCTTC.